This T cell receptor beta chain was profiled in a study of cytomegalovirus exposure and HLA in healthy donors. Study results and caveats: Clonal expansion, a later analysis showed, was greater in HLA-associated TCR beta chains than in equally common others. Immune exposure data for these donors was limited to CMV serostatus. A later analysis reportedly found that, within productive TCRs, an Asian-associated ancestry cluster had fewer N-insertions than the mean observed across the roughly 690 donors.

Vbeta (60) and Jbeta (13) primers were used in the PCR. Profiled with immunoSEQ multiplex PCR; TCRdb holds only in-frame clones, not every one. Among about 190,000 clones listed, approximately 75% were seen once. The CDR3 consists of 12 residues. Trimming took 4 bases from V and 7 from J, leaving 13 bases between them. The germline V gene has CDR1 GTSNPN and CDR2 SVGIG (reference sequence). About this clone: Antigen: not known.

The sample consisted of PBMCs. The sequence came from a man aged 30 to 45 in good health and CMV-seropositive. This sequence joins TRBV30 and TRBJ1-2; possibly TRBD1 for D (6 bases). CDR3 sequence reads: CAWIPLGGGYTF. The DNA of the CDR3 is TGTGCCTGGATCCCTCTAGGGGGTGGCTACACCTTC.